This T cell receptor beta chain was recorded in a study of shared clonotypes between healthy human individuals. The material for each subset, its genomic DNA, was split evenly across several immunoSEQ plates. The method was immunoSEQ multiplex PCR; TCRdb's version includes in-frame clones alone and lacks a portion of them. Here the sample spans some 350,000 clones, around two thirds being singletons. CD4+ cell separation produced CD45RA+ naive and CD45RA-negative memory subsets. The CDR3 is 13 residues long. Germline CDR1 is SGHVS and CDR2 is FQNEAQ. V shed 3 bases, J shed 5 bases, and the junction held 3 bases outside the gene matches.

This chain uses TRBV7-8 with TRBJ2-5, with 7 bases matching TRBD1. Sequenced: memory CD4+ T cells sorted from blood. Regarding subset: CD45RA-negative fraction. This sequence was found in a man aged 25-45 years in good health. The CDR3, as DNA: TGTGCCAGCAGCTTGGACAGGAAGGAGACCCAGTACTTC. It is translated as CASSLDRKETQYF.